These T cell receptor beta chains were read from a single sample in a study of blood T cells in healthy people across ages. MiXCR was run by TCRdb on the 5' RACE reads, yielding one entry per CDR3 protein. The sample holds roughly 800,000 distinct CDR3 sequences, roughly 50% seen once. Sequences were obtained from blood. The source of these receptors is a man older than 75 in good health. CDR3s include the opening cysteine and the closing phenylalanine or tryptophan. D genes are given only for firm matches. Clone size is shown for a subset of rows, as once, few, many or a class of expanded clone.

TRBJ2-4 TRBV6-2/TRBV6-3 . . CASSRPRGNIQYF TGTGCCAGCAGTCGCCCCCGAGGGAACATTCAGTACTTC
TRBJ2-7 TRBV5-1 . . CASSPRGQGSYEQYF TGCGCCAGCAGCCCCAGGGGCCAGGGGAGCTACGAGCAGTACTTC
TRBJ2-1 TRBV12-3/TRBV12-4 many . CASSPREAPTNEQFF TGTGCCAGCTCCCCCCGAGAGGCCCCTACCAATGAGCAGTTCTTC
TRBJ1-4 TRBV24-1 . TRBD1 CATSDGGGVGEKLFF TGTGCCACCAGTGATGGAGGGGGCGTGGGTGAAAAACTGTTTTTT
TRBJ2-1 TRBV7-6 few . CASSLEGANNEQFF TGTGCCAGCAGCTTAGAGGGTGCCAACAATGAGCAGTTCTTC
TRBJ2-2 TRBV6-1 . . CASSELVQFFGPGTNTGELFF .
TRBJ2-1 TRBV20-1 . . CSASSGKQDNEQFF TGCAGTGCTAGTAGCGGAAAGCAAGACAATGAGCAGTTCTTC
TRBJ2-6 TRBV6-7 . . CASRVQSSGANVLTF TGTGCCAGCAGAGTACAGAGCTCTGGGGCCAACGTCCTGACTTTC
TRBJ2-5 TRBV7-6 . . CASGRGQIGETQYF TGTGCCAGCGGACGTGGGCAGATCGGAGAGACCCAGTACTTC
TRBJ2-7 TRBV4-2 . . CASSQSVQENYEQYF TGTGCCAGCAGCCAATCTGTCCAGGAGAACTACGAGCAGTACTTC
TRBJ2-3 TRBV3-1 . . CASSPYRTDTDTQYF TGTGCCAGCAGCCCTTATCGGACCGACACAGATACGCAGTATTTT
TRBJ1-2 TRBV6-5 few . CASSYGDFNYGYTF TGTGCCAGCAGTTACGGGGATTTTAACTATGGCTACACCTTC
TRBJ2-7 TRBV20-1 few . CSASKGGTYEQYF TGCAGTGCTAGTAAGGGGGGGACCTACGAGCAGTACTTC
TRBJ2-1 TRBV2 . . CASTRADEQFF TGTGCCAGCACCCGGGCCGACGAGCAGTTCTTC
TRBJ2-6 TRBV7-9 . . CASSWQGGFGANVLTF TGTGCCAGCAGCTGGCAGGGAGGATTCGGGGCCAACGTCCTGACTTTC
TRBJ1-6 TRBV5-1 . . CASSVDASSSYNSPLHF TGCGCCAGCAGCGTAGACGCCTCTAGCTCCTATAATTCACCCCTCCACTTT
TRBJ1-2 TRBV18 . TRBD1 CASSPGTAYNYGYTF TGTGCCAGCTCACCGGGGACAGCTTATAACTATGGCTACACCTTC
TRBJ1-6 TRBV9 . . CASSVDPGNNSPLHF TGTGCCAGCAGCGTAGACCCTGGCAATAATTCACCCCTCCACTTT
TRBJ1-5 TRBV15 . . CATSRSTDQPQHF TGTGCCACCAGCAGATCGACAGATCAGCCCCAGCATTTT
TRBJ1-4 TRBV6-6 . . CASSQTSGDNEKLFF TGTGCCAGCAGCCAAACGTCGGGGGATAATGAAAAACTGTTTTTT
TRBJ1-2 TRBV29-1 few . CSAVGDKGYTF TGCAGCGCCGTAGGGGATAAGGGCTACACCTTC